A selection of T cell receptor beta chains follows, all from one sample in a study of blood T cell repertoires in COVID-19. TCRdb keeps only in-frame clones here, not all; method: immunoSEQ multiplex PCR. The sample includes under 80,000 clones, roughly four fifths of them seen just once. Sequencing was performed on peripheral blood. All receptors come from an elderly man with acute or convalescent COVID-19. Each CDR3 is given with its conserved first and last residue. Fields, in order: D gene, J gene, CDR3 length, clone size, V gene, CDR3 DNA, CDR3 protein. A D gene is named only where the DNA matches it firmly. Only part of the rows carry a size: once, few, many, or a class if the clone is expanded.

D gene: NA
J gene: TRBJ1-1
CDR3 length: 14
clone size: NA
V gene: TRBV2
CDR3 DNA: TGTGCCAGCAGGAGTACAGGGTTTAGTCGAGAAGCTTTCTTT
CDR3 protein: CASRSTGFSREAFF

D gene: TRBD1
J gene: TRBJ2-1
CDR3 length: 15
clone size: NA
V gene: TRBV5-8
CDR3 DNA: TGTGCCAGCAGCCGCGGGACAGGGGTGTACAATGAGCAGTTCTTC
CDR3 protein: CASSRGTGVYNEQFF

D gene: TRBD2
J gene: TRBJ2-5
CDR3 length: 17
clone size: NA
V gene: TRBV5-1
CDR3 DNA: TGCGCCAGCAGCCCGCTCGTGGTAGCGGGGGCCCAAGAGACCCAGTACTTC
CDR3 protein: CASSPLVVAGAQETQYF

D gene: TRBD1
J gene: TRBJ2-7
CDR3 length: 15
clone size: NA
V gene: TRBV4-1
CDR3 DNA: TGCGCCAGCAGCCCTGGACAGGGGCCCTCCTACGAGCAGTACTTC
CDR3 protein: CASSPGQGPSYEQYF

D gene: NA
J gene: TRBJ1-2
CDR3 length: 14
clone size: NA
V gene: TRBV28
CDR3 DNA: TGTGCCAGCAGTTTCCGGACCCAGGGCTACGGCTACACCTTC
CDR3 protein: CASSFRTQGYGYTF

D gene: NA
J gene: TRBJ1-6
CDR3 length: 15
clone size: NA
V gene: TRBV30
CDR3 DNA: TGTGCCTGGAGTAGGAGGGGAAGTGTTAATTCACCCCTCCACTTT
CDR3 protein: CAWSRRGSVNSPLHF

D gene: TRBD1
J gene: TRBJ2-3
CDR3 length: 19
clone size: NA
V gene: TRBV28
CDR3 DNA: TGTGCCAGCAGTTTAGCCCTGGGACAGAGGACTCACAGCACAGATACGCAGTATTTT
CDR3 protein: CASSLALGQRTHSTDTQYF

D gene: NA
J gene: TRBJ1-2
CDR3 length: 15
clone size: few
V gene: TRBV11-2
CDR3 DNA: TGTGCCAGCAGCTTAGGCCCCGGGCGGGATTATGGCTACACCTTC
CDR3 protein: CASSLGPGRDYGYTF

D gene: NA
J gene: TRBJ1-2
CDR3 length: 14
clone size: NA
V gene: TRBV19
CDR3 DNA: TGTGCCAGTAGTATCCAGGACAGCACATATGGCTACACCTTC
CDR3 protein: CASSIQDSTYGYTF

D gene: NA
J gene: TRBJ2-1
CDR3 length: 14
clone size: NA
V gene: TRBV2
CDR3 DNA: TGTGCCAGCAGTGCTCAGGGGTTACGGGATGAGCAGTTCTTC
CDR3 protein: CASSAQGLRDEQFF

D gene: NA
J gene: TRBJ1-3
CDR3 length: 14
clone size: once
V gene: TRBV5-6
CDR3 DNA: TGTGCCAGCAGCTCGCTAAGCTCTGGAAACACCATATATTTT
CDR3 protein: CASSSLSSGNTIYF

D gene: NA
J gene: TRBJ1-5
CDR3 length: 17
clone size: NA
V gene: TRBV18
CDR3 DNA: TGTGCCAGCTCACCATCCACCACAGGGAATAGCAATCAGCCCCAGCATTTT
CDR3 protein: CASSPSTTGNSNQPQHF

D gene: NA
J gene: TRBJ1-6
CDR3 length: 14
clone size: NA
V gene: TRBV3-1/TRBV3-2
CDR3 DNA: TGTGCCAGCAGCCAAGAGAGCCCTAATTCACCCCTCCACTTT
CDR3 protein: CASSQESPNSPLHF

D gene: NA
J gene: TRBJ2-5
CDR3 length: 15
clone size: NA
V gene: TRBV7-9
CDR3 DNA: TGTGCCAGCACTGAGGGGGAGGGCACTTTAGGTACCCAGTACTTC
CDR3 protein: CASTEGEGTLGTQYF

D gene: TRBD1
J gene: TRBJ1-1
CDR3 length: 15
clone size: NA
V gene: TRBV2
CDR3 DNA: TGTGCCAGCAGTGAACAGGGGGTCTTGAACACTGAAGCTTTCTTT
CDR3 protein: CASSEQGVLNTEAFF

D gene: TRBD1
J gene: TRBJ2-1
CDR3 length: 15
clone size: NA
V gene: TRBV5-1
CDR3 DNA: TGCGCCAGCAGCCGGGGACAGGCTGACTACAATGAGCAGTTCTTC
CDR3 protein: CASSRGQADYNEQFF

D gene: NA
J gene: TRBJ1-2
CDR3 length: 15
clone size: NA
V gene: TRBV4-1
CDR3 DNA: TGCGCCAGCAGCCAAGATAGGCGGGGGAACTATGGCTACACCTTC
CDR3 protein: CASSQDRRGNYGYTF

D gene: TRBD1
J gene: TRBJ1-6
CDR3 length: 16
clone size: NA
V gene: TRBV10-2
CDR3 DNA: TGCGCCAGCAGTGCGGACAGGGGGCCCCCGGCTTCACCCCTCCACTTT
CDR3 protein: CASSADRGPPASPLHF

D gene: NA
J gene: TRBJ2-7
CDR3 length: 14
clone size: NA
V gene: TRBV25-1
CDR3 DNA: TGTGCCAGCGGGGGCCTAGGGAGATCCTACGAGCAGTACTTC
CDR3 protein: CASGGLGRSYEQYF

D gene: TRBD2
J gene: TRBJ2-1
CDR3 length: 17
clone size: few
V gene: TRBV6-4
CDR3 DNA: TGTGCCAGCAGTCCTACTTTTGAGCGGGGTTTTTACAATGAGCAGTTCTTC
CDR3 protein: CASSPTFERGFYNEQFF

D gene: NA
J gene: TRBJ1-5
CDR3 length: 16
clone size: NA
V gene: TRBV19
CDR3 DNA: TGTGCCAGTAGTCCGAGGGGGTATTATAGCAATCAGCCCCAGCATTTT
CDR3 protein: CASSPRGYYSNQPQHF

D gene: NA
J gene: TRBJ2-5
CDR3 length: 15
clone size: NA
V gene: TRBV6-2/TRBV6-3
CDR3 DNA: TGTGCCAGCAGTTATGTGAGGGAGGTAAGGGAGACCCAGTACTTC
CDR3 protein: CASSYVREVRETQYF

D gene: NA
J gene: TRBJ2-6
CDR3 length: 16
clone size: NA
V gene: TRBV7-2
CDR3 DNA: TGTGCCAGCAGCTCGGGGGTGAGCTCTGGGGCCAACGTCCTGACTTTC
CDR3 protein: CASSSGVSSGANVLTF

D gene: TRBD1
J gene: TRBJ1-4
CDR3 length: 15
clone size: NA
V gene: TRBV19
CDR3 DNA: TGTGCCAGTAGTTCTAGGACAGGGGGCGATGAAAAACTGTTTTTT
CDR3 protein: CASSSRTGGDEKLFF

D gene: NA
J gene: TRBJ1-5
CDR3 length: 12
clone size: NA
V gene: TRBV7-8
CDR3 DNA: TGTGCCAGCAGCCCAAGGGGTCAGCCCCAGCATTTT
CDR3 protein: CASSPRGQPQHF

D gene: TRBD2
J gene: TRBJ2-7
CDR3 length: 15
clone size: NA
V gene: TRBV7-2
CDR3 DNA: TGTGCCAGCAGCCGTCAGACTAGCGGGGGGAACGAGCAGTACTTC
CDR3 protein: CASSRQTSGGNEQYF

D gene: TRBD1
J gene: TRBJ1-1
CDR3 length: 15
clone size: NA
V gene: TRBV9
CDR3 DNA: TGTGCCAGCAGCGTAGGAACAGGGGTGAACACTGAAGCTTTCTTT
CDR3 protein: CASSVGTGVNTEAFF

D gene: NA
J gene: TRBJ1-1
CDR3 length: 15
clone size: NA
V gene: TRBV2
CDR3 DNA: TGTGCCAGCACCCTAACAGACACGATGAACACTGAAGCTTTCTTT
CDR3 protein: CASTLTDTMNTEAFF

D gene: NA
J gene: TRBJ2-1
CDR3 length: 15
clone size: NA
V gene: TRBV7-2
CDR3 DNA: TGTGCCAGCAGCAAGACGGGGGGCGGTTACAATGAGCAGTTCTTC
CDR3 protein: CASSKTGGGYNEQFF

D gene: NA
J gene: TRBJ1-6
CDR3 length: 15
clone size: NA
V gene: TRBV3-1/TRBV3-2
CDR3 DNA: TGTGCCAGCAGCCTGGGACACCGGAATAATTCACCCCTCCACTTT
CDR3 protein: CASSLGHRNNSPLHF

D gene: TRBD2
J gene: TRBJ2-5
CDR3 length: 15
clone size: NA
V gene: TRBV7-7
CDR3 DNA: TGTGCTAGCAGGTCCGGGACTAGTTCCCAAGAGACCCAGTACTTC
CDR3 protein: CASRSGTSSQETQYF

D gene: NA
J gene: TRBJ1-1
CDR3 length: 13
clone size: once
V gene: TRBV5-4
CDR3 DNA: TGTGCCAGCAGCTTGGAGAGGTCCGCTCAAGCTTTCTTT
CDR3 protein: CASSLERSAQAFF

D gene: NA
J gene: TRBJ1-1
CDR3 length: 13
clone size: few
V gene: TRBV9
CDR3 DNA: TGTGCCAGCAGCGAGGCCCCGGGGTCTGAAGCTTTCTTT
CDR3 protein: CASSEAPGSEAFF

D gene: NA
J gene: TRBJ1-2
CDR3 length: 15
clone size: NA
V gene: TRBV28
CDR3 DNA: TGTGCCAGCACGCGTAGCACAGGGTTTAACTATGGCTACACCTTC
CDR3 protein: CASTRSTGFNYGYTF

D gene: NA
J gene: TRBJ1-2
CDR3 length: 13
clone size: NA
V gene: TRBV29-1
CDR3 DNA: TGCAGCGTGGGCGCCGGGACACCATATGGCTACACCTTC
CDR3 protein: CSVGAGTPYGYTF

D gene: NA
J gene: TRBJ2-5
CDR3 length: 14
clone size: NA
V gene: TRBV7-2
CDR3 DNA: TGTGCCAGCAGCTTTACCGGGGGACAAGAGACCCAGTACTTC
CDR3 protein: CASSFTGGQETQYF

D gene: NA
J gene: TRBJ2-7
CDR3 length: 15
clone size: NA
V gene: TRBV5-1
CDR3 DNA: TGCGCCAGCAGCTTGGCACAGGTTTCGGAAGGGGAGCAGTACTTC
CDR3 protein: CASSLAQVSEGEQYF

D gene: TRBD1
J gene: TRBJ1-1
CDR3 length: 16
clone size: NA
V gene: TRBV5-5
CDR3 DNA: TGTGCCAGCAGCTTTCTCCCGACAGGGTTGAACACTGAAGCTTTCTTT
CDR3 protein: CASSFLPTGLNTEAFF

D gene: NA
J gene: TRBJ1-3
CDR3 length: 16
clone size: NA
V gene: TRBV28
CDR3 DNA: TGTGCCAGCAGTCCGGCCACGACGGCGGCAGGAAACACCATATATTTT
CDR3 protein: CASSPATTAAGNTIYF

D gene: TRBD1
J gene: TRBJ2-2
CDR3 length: 14
clone size: NA
V gene: TRBV5-1
CDR3 DNA: TGCGCCAGCAGCTTGAGACAGGGGAACGGGGAGCTGTTTTTT
CDR3 protein: CASSLRQGNGELFF

D gene: NA
J gene: TRBJ1-2
CDR3 length: 13
clone size: NA
V gene: TRBV27
CDR3 DNA: TGTGCCAGCAGTACAGGAGCCCTCGCTGGCTACACCTTC
CDR3 protein: CASSTGALAGYTF

D gene: NA
J gene: TRBJ2-1
CDR3 length: 14
clone size: NA
V gene: TRBV9
CDR3 DNA: TGTGCCAGCAGCCGCGGCGGTGGGGGGAATGAGCAGTTCTTC
CDR3 protein: CASSRGGGGNEQFF